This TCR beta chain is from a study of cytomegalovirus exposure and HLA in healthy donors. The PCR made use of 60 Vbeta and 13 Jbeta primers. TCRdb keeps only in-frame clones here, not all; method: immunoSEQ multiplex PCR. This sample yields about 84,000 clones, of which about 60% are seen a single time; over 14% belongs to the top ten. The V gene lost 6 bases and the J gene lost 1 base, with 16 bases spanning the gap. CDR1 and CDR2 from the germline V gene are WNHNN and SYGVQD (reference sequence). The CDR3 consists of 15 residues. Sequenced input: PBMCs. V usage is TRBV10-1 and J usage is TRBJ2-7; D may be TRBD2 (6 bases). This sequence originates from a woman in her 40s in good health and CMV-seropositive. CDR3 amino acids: CASSHWGRGSYEQYF. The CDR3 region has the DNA TGCGCCAGCAGCCATTGGGGACGGGGGTCCTACGAGCAGTACTTC.